Each of the 30 T cell receptor beta chains below was sequenced from the same sample in a study of T cells of healthy individuals. TCRdb reanalysed the 5' RACE reads using MiXCR and keeps one entry per CDR3 protein. The table includes 60,000 to 80,000 distinct CDR3 sequences, about 16% detected once. Every receptor here comes from a human donor in good health.

There are many counts of this clonotype. The chain links TRBV5-1 to TRBJ2-2, with 8 bases aligning to TRBD2. The CDR3 is 14 residues long. Germline V gene lookup returns CDR1 SGHRS and CDR2 YFSETQ. Trimming removed 1 base from V and 11 bases from J; junction bases left unmatched: 7. This CDR3 is CASSLNRGGLELFF. CDR3 DNA: TGCGCCAGCAGCTTGAATCGGGGGGGCCTAGAGCTGTTTTTT.

This clonotype was detected ten times or more. The chain recombines TRBV7-9 with TRBJ2-4; 8 bases are shared with TRBD1. Trimming removed 3 bases from V and 9 bases from J; junction bases left unmatched: 7. The germline V gene encodes CDR1 SEHNR and CDR2 FQNEAQ (reference sequence). The CDR3 length is 14 residues. CDR3 sequence: CASSFELGQGIQYF. The CDR3 DNA is TGTGCCAGCAGCTTCGAACTCGGACAGGGCATTCAGTACTTC.

The genes are TRBV20-1 and TRBJ2-1; 10 bases are shared with TRBD2. From germline, CDR1 is DFQATT and CDR2 SNEGSKA (reference sequence). V shed 0 bases, J shed 5 bases, and the junction held 4 bases outside the gene matches. The CDR3 runs to 15 residues. The CDR3 sequence: CSARDPSGSDNEQFF. As DNA, the CDR3 is TGCAGTGCTAGAGATCCTAGCGGGAGCGACAATGAGCAGTTCTTC.

Concerning this clonotype: A much larger clone is a single base away; this may be a read error. This chain joins TRBV28 and TRBJ2-5, with 8 bases matching TRBD2. CDR1 MDHEN and CDR2 SYDVKM come from the germline V gene. The CDR3 consists of 16 residues. The CDR3 region has the DNA TGTGCCAGCAGCCCCGCGGTAGCGGGAAGGGAAGAGACCAAGTACTTC. The encoded protein is CASSPAVAGREETKYF.

V and J are TRBV7-2 and TRBJ2-3; 7 positions match TRBD1. Germline V lookup: CDR1 SGHTA, CDR2 FQGNSA. This CDR3 comprises 13 residues. V dropped 5 bases and J dropped 5; count of bases not matched to a gene: 4. The CDR3 region is CASSGRDRDTQYF. CDR3 coding DNA: TGTGCCAGCAGCGGAAGGGACAGAGATACGCAGTATTTT.

This clonotype was detected a few times. This chain links TRBV4-2 with TRBJ2-5; D is perhaps TRBD2 (5 bases). CDR3 length equals 14 residues. Germline V gene lookup returns CDR1 LGHNA and CDR2 YNFKEQ. The V gene lost 4 bases and the J gene lost 1 base, with 10 bases spanning the gap. CDR3 sequence: CASSRRRAQETQYF. CDR3 coding DNA: TGTGCCAGCAGCCGTCGGCGGGCCCAAGAGACCCAGTACTTC.

This clonotype was counted between two and nine times. The chain carries TRBV5-1 and TRBJ2-3; 9 nucleotides match TRBD1. Looked up from germline, CDR1 is SGHRS and CDR2 is YFSETQ. The CDR3 is made up of 15 amino acids. With V trimmed by 4 bases and J by 3 bases, 6 bases remained unmatched. CDR3 coding DNA: TGCGCCAGCAGCGAGACAGGGGGGCCTACAGATACGCAGTATTTT. It yields the protein CASSETGGPTDTQYF.

This clonotype was observed a handful of times. The gene calls are TRBV23-1 and TRBJ2-1; D gene uncertain. TRBV23-1 carries the ORF label, with uncertain function. CDR3 length: 16 amino acids. V was shortened by 2 bases and J by 5 bases, with 16 bases between the two germline ends. The CDR3 loop reads CASSQVGESLNNEQFF. The CDR3 DNA reads TGCGCCAGCAGTCAAGTAGGAGAATCCCTAAACAATGAGCAGTTCTTC.

This clonotype was seen a few times. The V call is TRBV27, the J call TRBJ1-5; TRBD1 is a possible D gene (6 bases). CDR3 length equals 16 residues. The germline V gene has CDR1 MNHEY and CDR2 SMNVEV (reference sequence). V was shortened by 7 bases and J by 3 bases, with 19 bases between the two germline ends. CDR3 bases: TGTGCCAGCACCTCGAAGGGTGGGGGCTTCAATCAGCCCCAGCATTTT. It is translated as CASTSKGGGFNQPQHF.

This clonotype occurred many times. The gene calls are TRBV10-3 and TRBJ2-7, with 10 positions matching TRBD1. The germline CDR1 and CDR2 sequences are ENHRY and SYGVKD. The junction had 8 bases not matched to a gene; V was cut back by 4 bases and J by 8 bases. The CDR3 runs 14 residues. DNA of the CDR3: TGTGCCATCAGTGCCGGGACAGGGGCGCCCCAGCAGTACTTC. Protein sequence: CAISAGTGAPQQYF.

This clonotype appeared a few times. This chain uses TRBV27 with TRBJ2-3, with D perhaps given as TRBD1 or TRBD2 (5 bases each). Between the trimmed V and J ends, which lost 4 bases and 2 bases, there was a span of 16 bases. The length of the CDR3 is 16 residues. Germline CDR1 is MNHEY and CDR2 is SMNVEV (reference sequence). CDR3 nucleotides: TGTGCCAGCAGTTCGCAGGGCGGGCGGTCCACAGATACGCAGTATTTT. Residues: CASSSQGGRSTDTQYF.

This clonotype occurred a few times. The chain employs TRBV6-2 or TRBV6-3 and TRBJ2-7, with 8 bases fitting TRBD1. The CDR3 totals 15 residues. Germline V lookup: CDR1 MNHEY, CDR2 SVGEGT. Trimming removed 5 bases from V and 2 bases from J; junction bases left unmatched: 8. The CDR3 bases are TGTGCCAGCAGTACCCGACAGGGGAATCCCTACGAGCAGTACTTC. Amino acids: CASSTRQGNPYEQYF.

This clonotype was observed at least ten times. The DNA of the CDR3 is TGTGCCAGCAGCCAAGACCTTAGCGGCAATGAGCAGTTCTTC. Residues: CASSQDLSGNEQFF. This rearrangement joins TRBV14 to TRBJ2-1; the D gene is possibly TRBD2 (6 bases). The CDR3 runs to 14 residues. V was cut by 0 bases and J by 6 bases, with 9 bases left in between. The germline V gene has CDR1 SGHDN and CDR2 FVKESK.

This clonotype was detected only a few times. This chain links TRBV20-1 with TRBJ1-2; a weak D match, TRBD1 (6 bases). Germline V lookup: CDR1 DFQATT, CDR2 SNEGSKA (reference sequence). The CDR3 extends over 18 amino acids. V dropped 2 bases and J dropped 8 bases, with 30 bases sitting between them. This CDR3 is CSARSPLEQGPRWGGYTF. The CDR3 DNA is TGCAGTGCTAGATCCCCACTCGAACAGGGCCCCCGATGGGGGGGCTACACCTTC.

This clonotype has a count of ten or more. V gene TRBV12-3 or TRBV12-4 combines with J gene TRBJ1-2, with 8 positions matching TRBD1. The CDR3 consists of 15 residues. J gave up 6 bases and V 5 bases, and 11 bases lay outside the gene matches. The CDR3 protein is CASSPPPTGVNGYTF. The DNA of the CDR3 is TGTGCCAGCAGTCCCCCCCCGACAGGGGTCAATGGCTACACCTTC.

This clonotype was detected a few times. The rearrangement joins TRBV19 to TRBJ1-1, with D tentatively TRBD1 (6 bases). In germline, CDR1 is LNHDA, CDR2 SQIVND (reference sequence). V lost 6 bases, J lost 6 bases, and 14 bases lay in between. This CDR3 spans 13 amino acids. The CDR3 sequence: CASSLHRAAEAFF. CDR3 DNA sequence: TGTGCCAGTAGCTTACACAGGGCGGCTGAAGCTTTCTTT.

The gene calls are TRBV28 and TRBJ2-1; TRBD2 aligns across 9 bases. Germline-derived CDR1 and CDR2 are MDHEN and SYDVKM. The junction had 6 bases not matched to a gene; V was cut back by 3 bases and J by 3 bases. The CDR3 consists of 16 residues. The CDR3 sequence: CASSFRSGGNYNEQFF. CDR3 DNA sequence: TGTGCCAGCAGTTTTCGTAGCGGGGGAAACTACAATGAGCAGTTCTTC.

About this clonotype itself: Compared with germline, one end of the junction differs, possibly owing to a read error. The chain joins TRBV2 to TRBJ1-5; D is possibly TRBD1 (5 bases). The germline CDR1 and CDR2 sequences are SNHLY and FYNNEI. The CDR3 runs 14 residues. DNA for the CDR3: TGTGCCAGCAGTGAAGTCAGGGCTGGTCAGCCCAAGCATTTT. As protein: CASSEVRAGQPKHF.

This clonotype came up a few times. The chain combines TRBV5-5 with TRBJ2-3; D possibly corresponds to TRBD1 (6 bases). V was trimmed by 4 bases and J by 9 bases, leaving 15 bases between them. CDR1 is SGHKS and CDR2 is YYEKEE in the germline V gene (reference sequence). This CDR3 spans 13 amino acids. CDR3 amino acids: CASSTGMARTQYF. DNA of the CDR3: TGTGCCAGCAGCACAGGGATGGCGCGAACGCAGTATTTT.

This clonotype occurred many times. This chain uses TRBV20-1 with TRBJ2-3, with TRBD1 matching 10 bases. This CDR3 is built from 15 residues. V shed 6 bases and J 2 bases; nucleotides not matched to a gene: 8. Germline loops: CDR1 DFQATT, CDR2 SNEGSKA (reference sequence). CDR3 sequence (DNA): TGCAGTGCACGGGGGGACAGGGGCTCCACAGATACGCAGTATTTT. Translated, it gives CSARGDRGSTDTQYF.

This chain links TRBV7-9 with TRBJ2-5; 7 bases line up with TRBD1. Germline-derived CDR1 and CDR2 are SEHNR and FQNEAQ (reference sequence). The CDR3 contains 14 residues. The ends lost 6 bases at V and 6 bases at J; junction bases unmatched: 10. The CDR3 sequence is CASSQDRVGKTQYF. CDR3 bases: TGTGCCAGCAGTCAAGACAGGGTCGGGAAGACCCAGTACTTC.

This clonotype was seen many times. The V gene is TRBV30, the J gene TRBJ1-5, with TRBD1 matching 7 bases. Unmatched junction bases numbered 5, after V lost 0 bases and J lost 3 bases. This CDR3 spans 15 amino acids. Germline V gives CDR1 GTSNPN, CDR2 SVGIG (reference sequence). The chain's CDR3 is CAWSVLGQLNQPQHF. CDR3 nucleotide sequence: TGTGCCTGGAGTGTATTGGGACAGCTCAATCAGCCCCAGCATTTT.

The CDR3, as DNA: TGTGCCAGCAGCGTACAAGCAACTAATGAAAAACTGTTTTTT. Amino acid sequence: CASSVQATNEKLFF. V usage is TRBV2 and J usage is TRBJ1-4; D remains unclear. The CDR3 loop spans 14 amino acids. The V and J ends lost 6 bases and 0 bases respectively, with 8 bases between them. Germline V lookup: CDR1 SNHLY, CDR2 FYNNEI.

This clonotype was counted many times. The rearrangement uses TRBV5-1 and TRBJ1-5; D gene unclear. Trimming took off 1 base at V and 0 bases at J, with 8 bases between the two ends. This CDR3 is built from 15 residues. Germline V gene sequence: CDR1 SGHRS, CDR2 YFSETQ. In DNA, the CDR3 is TGCGCCAGCAGCTTGATGGGGAATAGCAATCAGCCCCAGCATTTT. This translates into CASSLMGNSNQPQHF.

This clonotype was counted at least ten times. The genes are TRBV20-1 and TRBJ1-1; no reliable D call. V lost 6 bases and J 6 bases, leaving 11 bases between the germline ends. Germline CDR1 and CDR2: DFQATT and SNEGSKA (reference sequence). The CDR3 covers 11 residues. The CDR3 DNA is TGCAGTGCCACGGACGGAGCTGAAGCTTTCTTT. It is translated as CSATDGAEAFF.

This clonotype was seen repeatedly, ten times or more. The J gene is TRBJ2-5, the V gene TRBV11-2, with 7 bases identical to TRBD2. The CDR3 has 15 amino acids. Germline trimming cut 4 bases from V and 2 bases from J; bases unmatched to any gene: 7. The germline CDR1 and CDR2 sequences are SGHAT and FQNNGV. CDR3 in amino acids: CASSSAGVWQETQYF. DNA for the CDR3: TGTGCCAGCAGCTCGGCGGGGGTTTGGCAAGAGACCCAGTACTTC.

This clonotype was counted between two and nine times. The chain joins TRBV3-1 to TRBJ2-3; a possible D gene is TRBD2 (6 bases). Trimming shortened V by 1 base and J by 3 bases, and 17 bases separated the two germline ends. The CDR3 runs 17 residues. CDR1 and CDR2 from the germline V gene are LGHDT and YNNKEL (reference sequence). The CDR3 sequence: CASSQVLAMKGTDTQYF. CDR3 coding DNA: TGTGCCAGCAGCCAAGTGCTAGCGATGAAGGGGACAGATACGCAGTATTTT.

This sequence joins TRBV9 and TRBJ2-7; tentative D call: TRBD2 (7 bases). Trimming took off 0 bases at V and 3 bases at J, with 13 bases between the two ends. Germline lookup yields CDR1 SGDLS and CDR2 YYNGEE. CDR3 length: 15 residues. CDR3 nucleotide sequence: TGTGCCAGCAGCGTAGACCTAGGGGGGGGCTACGAGCAGTACTTC. It translates to CASSVDLGGGYEQYF.

V and J are TRBV4-2 and TRBJ2-1, with TRBD2 matching over 9 bases. V was pared by 1 base and J by 9 bases, with 10 bases of the junction left unmatched. The CDR3 contains 16 residues. Germline lookup yields CDR1 LGHNA and CDR2 YNFKEQ. The CDR3 here is CASSQVTAGGPGEQFF. The CDR3 nucleotides are TGTGCCAGCAGCCAAGTAACAGCGGGAGGCCCGGGTGAGCAGTTCTTC.

V is TRBV12-3 or TRBV12-4 and J is TRBJ2-1; the D is unclear. There are 12 residues in the CDR3. The germline V and J ends were trimmed by 0 bases and 8 bases, with 5 bases remaining between them. The CDR3 DNA is TGTGCCAGCAGTTTAGCCTCGGATGAGCAGTTCTTC. It is translated as CASSLASDEQFF.